This T cell receptor (beta chain) emerged from a study of T cells in Graves' hyperthyroidism and ophthalmopathy. Trimming took off 2 bases at V and 8 bases at J, with 7 bases between the two ends. Looked up from germline, CDR1 is LGHNT and CDR2 is FRNRAP. This CDR3 contains 12 residues. RNA transcripts provided the source from which TCR beta CDR3 regions were amplified. The study used the HTBI primer set for a first-round RT-PCR of the TCR CDR3. One entry per CDR3 protein, called by TCRdb with MiXCR from the multiplex PCR reads. This table holds more than 600,000 distinct CDR3 sequences, over 15% found once. Turning to this clonotype: What it recognizes is unknown.

Findings and limits, study-wide: Stable hyperthyroidism was told apart from ophthalmopathy by a model built on 13 V-J features.

This clonotype was sampled from a man aged 18 to 29 with Graves' hyperthyroidism. The sequencing sample was made of blood. The chain couples TRBV12-5 to TRBJ1-5; D possibly corresponds to TRBD1 (5 bases). CDR3 bases: TGTGCTAGTGGTTTGCCGGGGGAGCCCCAGCATTTT. Translated: CASGLPGEPQHF. Complete variable domain (other parts from reference TRBV12-5 and TRBJ1-5): DARVTQTPRHKVTEMGQEVTMRCQPILGHNTVFWYRQTMMQGLELLAYFRNRAPLDDSGMPKDRFSAEMPDATLATLKIQPSEPRDSAVYFCASGLPGEPQHFGDGTRLSIL.